Listed here is a single T cell receptor beta chain. This receptor's antigen is unknown. Per-base quality was not reported, and no clone a single base away is much larger than it. Genomic DNA was used as template for profiling of TCR beta VDJ combinations and CDR3 sequences. An Illumina HiSeq 2000 was used for TCR repertoire sequencing. In the source study's methods: Repertoire assessment relied on Simpson's diversity index, CDR3 size and DJ length profiles, and TRBV/TRBJ rearrangement plots. The most abundant DNA sequence in the deep sequencing data was taken as the immunodominant clone. CDR3 amino acid sequences were screened for sharing across subjects and compared with published repertoires and the VDJdb database. TCRdb itself trimmed the public reads at Q25 with fastp, ran MiXCR and retained productive beta chains. Records with the same CDR3 protein are collapsed into one entry carrying the most frequent genes and DNA. TCRdb, not the authors, supplied the V and J calls. Within this sample are about 71,000 distinct CDR3 sequences, with approximately 54% of them counted one time only. Jointly, the top ten make up approximately 8.3% of the sample.

The data are from a study of CD8+CD57+ T cells in acquired aplastic anemia (dated by TCRdb to about 2018). Background on the whole study: On average, sorted CD4+ and CD8+ cells yielded roughly 3.4 ug of extracted DNA, with a range of roughly 0.17 to 30 ug. An average of approximately 10 million reads for CD4+ cells and under 12 million reads for CD8+ cells was obtained from healthy donor samples. Overall results and qualifications from the work: Between patients and healthy controls, no significant difference in CD8+ Simpson's diversity was found (P=0.060). Twenty-nine CD8+ CDR3 sequences were found in both patients and controls but appeared to be highly expressed in patients and within the immunodominant clones of the patients.

TCR repertoires of sorted CD4+ and CD8+ blood T cells from severe aplastic anemia patients and healthy subjects were deep-sequenced in the study. Ficoll-Paque density gradient centrifugation was used to isolate peripheral blood mononuclear cells. Before DNA extraction, CD4+ and CD8+ T cells were sorted by FACS or by magnetic beads. The source of this sequence is a human donor in good health, serving as a control. What was sequenced was sorted CD4+, CD8+, or CD8+CD57+ T cells (not recorded which) from PBMCs.

The CDR3 loop reads CASNLETGEGKQYF. The sequence in DNA is TGTGCCAGCAACCTGGAGACAGGTGAAGGAAAGCAGTACTTC. The sequence is built from TRBV7-9 and TRBJ2-7, with TRBD1 tentatively as D gene (6 bases match). CDR1 and CDR2, per the germline V gene (reference sequence), are SEHNR and FQNEAQ. V sheds 7 bases and J sheds 8 bases, leaving 21 bases between their ends. The CDR3 runs 14 residues from the cysteine to the phenylalanine. The read is trimmed to its CDR3 DNA, 42 bases read in frame from base 1.